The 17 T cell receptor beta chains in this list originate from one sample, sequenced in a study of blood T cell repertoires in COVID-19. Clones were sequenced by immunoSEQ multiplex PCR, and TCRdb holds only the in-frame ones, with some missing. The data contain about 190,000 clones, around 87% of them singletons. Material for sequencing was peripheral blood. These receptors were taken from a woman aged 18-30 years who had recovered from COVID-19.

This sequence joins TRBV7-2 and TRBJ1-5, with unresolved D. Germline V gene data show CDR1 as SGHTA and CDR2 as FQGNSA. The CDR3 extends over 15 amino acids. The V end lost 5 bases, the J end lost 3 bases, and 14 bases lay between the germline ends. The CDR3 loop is CASSQEPRSNQPQHF. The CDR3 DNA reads TGTGCCAGCAGCCAGGAACCAAGATCCAATCAGCCCCAGCATTTT.

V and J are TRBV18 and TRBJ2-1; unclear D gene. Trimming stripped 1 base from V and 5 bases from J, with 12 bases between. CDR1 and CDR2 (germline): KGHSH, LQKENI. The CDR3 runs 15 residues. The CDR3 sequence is CASSPRLGDNNEQFF. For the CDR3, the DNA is TGTGCCAGCTCACCACGGCTAGGAGATAACAATGAGCAGTTCTTC.

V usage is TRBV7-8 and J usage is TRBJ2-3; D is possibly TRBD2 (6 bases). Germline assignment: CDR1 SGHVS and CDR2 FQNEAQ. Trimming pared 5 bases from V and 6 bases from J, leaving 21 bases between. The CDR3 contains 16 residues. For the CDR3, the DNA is TGTGCCAGCAGCCCCATGGGTGCGGGGATAGGGGATACGCAGTATTTT. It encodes CASSPMGAGIGDTQYF.

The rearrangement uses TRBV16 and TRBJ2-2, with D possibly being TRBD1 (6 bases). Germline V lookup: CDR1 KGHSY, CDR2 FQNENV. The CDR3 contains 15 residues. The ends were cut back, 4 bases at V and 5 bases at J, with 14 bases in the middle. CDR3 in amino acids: CASSLRQDSTGELFF. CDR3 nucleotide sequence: TGTGCCAGCAGCCTCCGACAGGATTCTACCGGGGAGCTGTTTTTT.

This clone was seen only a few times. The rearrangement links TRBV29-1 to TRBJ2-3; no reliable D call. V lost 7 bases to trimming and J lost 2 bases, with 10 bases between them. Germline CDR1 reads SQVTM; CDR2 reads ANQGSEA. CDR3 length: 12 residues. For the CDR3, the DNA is TGCAGCGCCGACTCGTACACAGATACGCAGTATTTT. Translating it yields CSADSYTDTQYF.

CDR3 amino acids: CASSLVSGGSSYEQYV. The DNA for the CDR3 is TGTGCCAGCAGCTTAGTCAGCGGAGGTAGCTCCTACGAGCAGTACGTC. J is TRBJ2-7 and V is TRBV7-2, with D maybe TRBD2 (5 bases). Trimming stripped 1 base from V and 0 bases from J, with 13 bases between. The CDR3 sequence is 16 residues long. Germline lookup yields CDR1 SGHTA and CDR2 FQGNSA.

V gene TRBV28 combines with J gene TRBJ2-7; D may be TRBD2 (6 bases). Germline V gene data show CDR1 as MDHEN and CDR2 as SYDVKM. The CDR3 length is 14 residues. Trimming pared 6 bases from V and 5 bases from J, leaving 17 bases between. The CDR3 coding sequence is TGTGCCAGCAGACGTGGAGGGACTTTCGACGAGCAGTACGTC. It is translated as CASRRGGTFDEQYV.

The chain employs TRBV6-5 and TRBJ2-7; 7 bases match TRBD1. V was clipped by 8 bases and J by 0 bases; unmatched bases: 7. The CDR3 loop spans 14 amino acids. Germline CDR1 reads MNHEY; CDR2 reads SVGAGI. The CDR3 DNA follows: TGTGCCAGCCCGACAGGGCCGGACTCCTACGAGCAGTACTTC. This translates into CASPTGPDSYEQYF.

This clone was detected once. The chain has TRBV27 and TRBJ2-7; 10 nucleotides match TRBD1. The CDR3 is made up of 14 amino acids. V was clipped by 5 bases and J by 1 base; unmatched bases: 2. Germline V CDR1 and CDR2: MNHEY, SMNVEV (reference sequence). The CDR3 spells CASSRTGGSYEQYV. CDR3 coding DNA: TGTGCCAGCAGTCGGACAGGGGGATCCTACGAGCAGTACGTC.

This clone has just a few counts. The CDR3 is CASSDLAGAGNEQFF. CDR3 nucleotides: TGTGCCAGCAGCGATCTAGCGGGAGCGGGCAATGAGCAGTTCTTC. This sequence joins TRBV6-4 and TRBJ2-1; TRBD2 matches 10 bases. Germline values: CDR1 MRHNA, CDR2 SNTAGT. Trimming took 6 bases from V and 6 from J; bases not matched to a gene: 8. The CDR3 loop spans 15 amino acids.

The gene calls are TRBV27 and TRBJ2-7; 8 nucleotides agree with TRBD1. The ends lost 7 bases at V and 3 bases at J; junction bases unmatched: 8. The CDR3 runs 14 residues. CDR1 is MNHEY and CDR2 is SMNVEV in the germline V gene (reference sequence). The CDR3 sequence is CASKGSGQGYEQYV. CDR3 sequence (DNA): TGTGCCAGCAAAGGCTCAGGACAGGGCTACGAGCAGTACGTC.

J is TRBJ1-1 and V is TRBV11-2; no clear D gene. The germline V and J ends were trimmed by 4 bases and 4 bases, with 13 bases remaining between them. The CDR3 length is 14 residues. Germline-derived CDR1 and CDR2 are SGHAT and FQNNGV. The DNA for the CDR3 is TGTGCCAGCAGCTCCTTGGCGGGAGGCACTGAAGCTTTCTTT. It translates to CASSSLAGGTEAFF.

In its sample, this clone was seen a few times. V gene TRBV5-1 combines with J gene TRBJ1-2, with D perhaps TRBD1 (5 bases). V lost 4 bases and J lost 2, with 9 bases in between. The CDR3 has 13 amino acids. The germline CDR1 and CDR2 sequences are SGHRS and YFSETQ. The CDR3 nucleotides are TGCGCCAGCAGCCCGACAGAAAACTATGGCTACACCTTC. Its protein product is CASSPTENYGYTF.

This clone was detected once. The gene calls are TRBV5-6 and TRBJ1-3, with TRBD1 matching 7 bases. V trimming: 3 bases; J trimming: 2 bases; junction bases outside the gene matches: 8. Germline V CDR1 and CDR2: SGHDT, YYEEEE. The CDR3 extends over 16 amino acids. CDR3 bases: TGTGCCAGCAGCTGGGGACAGAGATCGGCTGGAAACACCATATATTTT. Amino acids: CASSWGQRSAGNTIYF.

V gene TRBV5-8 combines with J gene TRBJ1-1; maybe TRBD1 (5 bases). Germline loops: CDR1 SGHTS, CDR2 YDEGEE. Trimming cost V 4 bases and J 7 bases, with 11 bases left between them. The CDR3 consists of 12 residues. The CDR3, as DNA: TGTGCCAGCAGCCTGGACCAGGGTGAAGCTTTCTTT. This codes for CASSLDQGEAFF.

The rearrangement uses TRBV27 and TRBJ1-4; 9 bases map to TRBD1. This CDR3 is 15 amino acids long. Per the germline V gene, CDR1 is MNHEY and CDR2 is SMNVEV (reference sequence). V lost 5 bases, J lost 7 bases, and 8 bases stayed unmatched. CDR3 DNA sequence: TGTGCCAGCAGTCAATGGGGGGGACAGGGTGAAAAACTGTTTTTT. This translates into CASSQWGGQGEKLFF.

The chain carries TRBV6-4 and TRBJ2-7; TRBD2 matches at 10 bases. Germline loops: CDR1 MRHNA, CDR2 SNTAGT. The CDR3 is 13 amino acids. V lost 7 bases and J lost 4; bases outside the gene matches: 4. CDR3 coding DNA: TGTGCCAGCAAAGGACTAGCGGATTACGAGCAGTACGTC. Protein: CASKGLADYEQYV.